The entry below gives a single T cell receptor beta chain sequence along with its context. The sample comes from a study of blood T cell repertoires in COVID-19. For the study at large: Acute and convalescent COVID-19 samples came from the United States, Italy and Spain. T cells, B-cell-depleted T cells, or PBMCs supplied cDNA or gDNA.

Germline assignment: CDR1 LGHDT and CDR2 YNNKEL (reference sequence). V shed 4 bases and J 0 bases; nucleotides not matched to a gene: 0. There are 13 residues in the CDR3. In the study's own analysis: Nucleated cell number was recorded as an estimate derived from reference gene primer amplification. Method: immunoSEQ multiplex PCR; TCRdb's copy keeps in-frame clones and lacks some. Clone size and V and J calls were adopted from that table, with D and trimming inferred from the DNA. The data show 150,000 or so clones, about 80% seen once. The rearrangement links TRBV3-1 (or the pseudogene TRBV3-2) to TRBJ2-7; 7 bases align to TRBD1. What was sequenced was peripheral blood. The source is a woman aged 60-70 years with acute or convalescent COVID-19. CDR3 in DNA: TGTGCCAGCAGCCGGGACAGCTCCTACGAGCAGTACTTC. Translation gives CASSRDSSYEQYF.